This is a list of T cell receptor beta chains from one sample in a study of PD-1 blockade in mismatch repair-deficient tumors. The assay was immunoSEQ multiplex PCR, and TCRdb's table has in-frame clones only and misses some. The table records some 120,000 clones, 88% of them present only once. The sequences come from peripheral blood, collected 72 weeks after starting pembrolizumab. The receptors here all came from an adult with mismatch repair-deficient cancer. CDR3s include the opening cysteine and the closing phenylalanine or tryptophan. D genes are given only for firm matches. Clone size is given for some rows only: seen once, a few or many times, or a class if the clone is expanded.

TRBV30	NA	TRBJ1-1	NA	CAWSLGGRTEAFF	TGTGCCTGGAGTCTGGGAGGGAGGACTGAAGCTTTCTTT
TRBV27	NA	TRBJ2-2	NA	CASSFKGAGDSGELFF	TGTGCCAGCAGTTTCAAGGGGGCGGGGGATTCCGGGGAGCTGTTTTTT
TRBV6-6	NA	TRBJ2-4	TRBD2	CASSRLARAKNIQYF	TGTGCCAGCAGTCGACTAGCGAGGGCCAAAAACATTCAGTACTTC
TRBV7-9	NA	TRBJ2-7	NA	CASSSIFGDIGPYEQYF	TGTGCCAGCAGCTCTATTTTTGGGGACATCGGCCCCTACGAGCAGTACTTC
TRBV5-1	NA	TRBJ2-7	NA	CASSSSYEQYF	TGCGCCAGCAGCTCTTCCTACGAGCAGTACTTC
TRBV28	NA	TRBJ1-5	TRBD1	CASSSTGYNQPQHF	TGTGCCAGCAGTTCGACAGGGTATAATCAGCCCCAGCATTTT
TRBV10-3	NA	TRBJ2-1	TRBD1	CAISESGTRTGVSEQFF	TGTGCCATCAGTGAGTCAGGGACGAGGACAGGGGTTAGTGAGCAGTTCTTC
TRBV11-2	NA	TRBJ2-5	TRBD1	CASSSGTGHQTQYF	TGTGCCAGCAGCTCCGGGACAGGCCACCAGACCCAGTACTTC
TRBV27	NA	TRBJ2-1	NA	CASSLSGSYNEQFF	TGTGCCAGCAGTTTGAGCGGTTCCTACAATGAGCAGTTCTTC
TRBV13	NA	TRBJ2-1	NA	CASSPRGAVYNEQFF	TGTGCCAGCAGCCCCCGCGGCGCGGTCTACAATGAGCAGTTCTTC
TRBV4-3	NA	TRBJ2-2	NA	CASSQGLAKARELFF	TGCGCCAGCAGCCAAGGGCTAGCCAAAGCCAGGGAGCTGTTTTTT
TRBV27	NA	TRBJ1-1	NA	CASSFFLNTEAFF	TGTGCCAGCAGTTTTTTTTTGAACACTGAAGCTTTCTTT
TRBV27	NA	TRBJ2-2	TRBD1	CASSTTGAGELFF	TGTGCCAGCAGTACAACAGGGGCCGGGGAGCTGTTTTTT
TRBV6-1	NA	TRBJ1-5	NA	CASSEPRVGDNQPQHF	TGTGCCAGCAGTGAACCCCGCGTAGGGGACAATCAGCCCCAGCATTTT
TRBV11-2	NA	TRBJ2-3	TRBD2	CASSLGGSDTQYF	TGTGCCAGCAGCTTAGGCGGGAGCGATACGCAGTATTTT
TRBV19	once	TRBJ2-7	NA	CASSTAIKDEQYF	TGTGCCAGTAGTACCGCGATAAAGGACGAGCAGTACTTC
TRBV7-6	NA	TRBJ2-7	NA	CASRPRGDYEEQYF	TGTGCCAGCAGACCCAGGGGAGACTACGAAGAGCAGTACTTC
TRBV28	NA	TRBJ2-3	NA	CASSGPGANTQYF	TGTGCCAGCAGTGGGCCGGGGGCTAATACGCAGTATTTT
TRBV2	NA	TRBJ2-7	TRBD2	CASRENSGRAHEQYF	TGTGCCAGCAGAGAAAATAGCGGGAGGGCCCACGAGCAGTACTTC
TRBV5-4	NA	TRBJ1-3	NA	CASSPGQLSGNTIYF	TGTGCCAGCAGCCCAGGACAGTTAAGCGGAAACACCATATATTTT
TRBV7-9	NA	TRBJ2-5	NA	CASSLVGGEETQYF	TGTGCCAGCAGCTTAGTTGGGGGCGAAGAGACCCAGTACTTC
TRBV5-1	once	TRBJ1-1	NA	CASSRNRQEGDTEAFF	TGCGCCAGCAGCCGCAACCGACAGGAGGGGGACACTGAAGCTTTCTTT
TRBV27	NA	TRBJ1-2	TRBD1	CASSLSGQGAGYGYTF	TGTGCCAGCAGTTTATCGGGACAGGGCGCGGGGTATGGCTACACCTTC
TRBV10-3	NA	TRBJ2-7	NA	CAISESAWGEQYF	TGTGCCATCAGTGAGTCGGCCTGGGGGGAGCAGTACTTC
TRBV5-5	NA	TRBJ2-7	NA	CASSLNRVEQYF	TGTGCCAGCAGCCTAAACAGGGTCGAGCAGTACTTC
TRBV29-1	NA	TRBJ2-2	NA	CSVVGSSGELFF	TGCAGCGTCGTGGGGTCATCTGGGGAGCTGTTTTTT
TRBV7-8	NA	TRBJ1-2	NA	CASSPGTNYGYTF	TGTGCCAGCAGTCCGGGAACCAACTATGGCTACACCTTC
TRBV28	once	TRBJ2-5	NA	CASSRGHRVGSQETQYF	TGTGCCAGCAGTCGTGGGCACAGGGTAGGGTCCCAAGAGACCCAGTACTTC
TRBV5-1	NA	TRBJ2-5	NA	CASSPLDPQETQYF	TGCGCCAGCAGCCCCCTGGACCCTCAAGAGACCCAGTACTTC
TRBV21-1	NA	TRBJ2-3	NA	CASSPREGGTDTQYF	TGTGCCAGCAGCCCAAGGGAAGGGGGCACGGATACGCAGTATTTT
TRBV7-6	NA	TRBJ1-2	NA	CASSLDSNYGYTF	TGTGCCAGCAGCCTGGACAGTAACTATGGCTACACCTTC
TRBV6-1	NA	TRBJ2-7	NA	CASSPQGSEQYF	TGTGCCAGCAGTCCTCAGGGTTCCGAGCAGTACTTC
TRBV14	NA	TRBJ2-1	TRBD2	CASSPGGSSPEDEQFF	TGTGCCAGCAGCCCGGGGGGGTCTTCCCCTGAAGATGAGCAGTTCTTC
TRBV7-9	NA	TRBJ2-2	NA	CASSTTGAGELFF	TGTGCCAGCAGCACCACGGGGGCCGGGGAGCTGTTTTTT
TRBV28	NA	TRBJ2-6	NA	CASSLDGDSGANVLTF	TGTGCCAGCAGTTTAGACGGCGACTCCGGGGCCAACGTCCTGACTTTC
TRBV27	NA	TRBJ2-1	NA	CASSLPANEQFF	TGTGCCAGCAGTTTACCTGCCAATGAGCAGTTCTTC
TRBV19	NA	TRBJ2-7	NA	CASSPFREPNIYEQYF	TGTGCCAGTAGCCCCTTCCGGGAGCCTAATATCTACGAGCAGTACTTC
TRBV25-1	NA	TRBJ2-7	NA	CASSETSGPSYEQYF	TGTGCCAGCAGTGAAACCTCGGGCCCCTCCTACGAGCAGTACTTC
TRBV27	few	TRBJ2-7	TRBD1	CASRQGAYEQYF	TGTGCCAGCAGGCAGGGGGCCTACGAGCAGTACTTC
TRBV18	NA	TRBJ2-6	NA	CASSRQQGSGANVLTF	TGTGCCAGCTCACGGCAGCAGGGGTCTGGGGCCAACGTCCTGACTTTC
TRBV2	NA	TRBJ2-7	TRBD2	CASSGIAGNFYEQYF	TGTGCCAGCAGTGGGATAGCGGGGAACTTCTACGAGCAGTACTTC
TRBV5-4	NA	TRBJ2-7	TRBD2	CASSLGPSGRINEQYF	TGTGCCAGCAGCTTGGGCCCTAGCGGGAGGATCAACGAGCAGTACTTC
TRBV7-9	NA	TRBJ2-5	TRBD2	CASTIRRTSGSQETQYF	TGTGCCAGCACCATCAGAAGGACTAGCGGGAGCCAAGAGACCCAGTACTTC
TRBV18	NA	TRBJ2-5	NA	CASSDATETQYF	TGTGCCAGCTCGGACGCGACGGAGACCCAGTACTTC
TRBV29-1	NA	TRBJ2-4	NA	CSAESAKNIQYF	TGCAGCGCCGAAAGCGCCAAAAACATTCAGTACTTC
TRBV7-9	NA	TRBJ2-6	NA	CASANAPLGANVLTF	TGTGCCAGCGCCAATGCCCCCCTTGGGGCCAACGTCCTGACTTTC
TRBV5-6	few	TRBJ2-2	TRBD2	CASSRGLAGGNTDTGELFF	TGTGCCAGCAGCCGAGGACTAGCGGGAGGGAATACTGACACCGGGGAGCTGTTTTTT
TRBV7-3	NA	TRBJ1-2	TRBD1	CASSLMDRAYYGYTF	TGTGCCAGCAGCTTAATGGACAGGGCATACTATGGCTACACCTTC